This T cell receptor (beta chain) was sequenced for a study of tumour-infiltrating T cells in Burkitt lymphoma. Trimming left V 1 base short and J 2 bases short, with 6 bases between. The CDR3 covers 13 residues. CDR1 and CDR2 (germline): LGHNA, YSLEER. Measured with immunoSEQ multiplex PCR; TCRdb has only the in-frame clones, and not every one. The repertoire holds 8,000 or so clones, with over 65% as singletons. The sample consisted of tumor tissue. This TCR came from a human donor with diffuse large B-cell lymphoma. The chain combines TRBV4-3 with TRBJ2-7; D not resolved. CDR3 amino acids: CASSQALTYEQYF. The CDR3 nucleotides are TGCGCCAGCAGCCAAGCACTGACCTACGAGCAGTACTTC.